Each of the 12 T cell receptor beta chains below was sequenced from the same sample in a study of T cell repertoires in cytomegalovirus infection. No antigen is known for these receptors. Each CDR3 protein is one row after TCRdb ran MiXCR on the reads. The sample lists some 940,000 distinct CDR3 sequences, less than 35% occurring once. Sequencing was performed on cultured CD8+ T cells from PBMCs, taken from culture after CMV antigen stimulation. The receptor source for this set is a human donor in good health (CMV status not recorded). Some clones in this sample may be carry-over from other donors' samples.

This chain joins TRBV6-1 and TRBJ2-3; 12 bases are a match to TRBD2. Germline lookup yields CDR1 MNHNS and CDR2 SASEGT. This CDR3 comprises 15 residues. Germline trimming cut 6 bases from V and 4 bases from J; bases unmatched to any gene: 5. The CDR3 coding sequence is TGTGCCAGCAGAGTACTAGCGGGGGGTTCAGATACGCAGTATTTT. Its protein is CASRVLAGGSDTQYF.

There are a few counts of this clonotype. The rearrangement joins TRBV7-9 to TRBJ2-3, with 7 nucleotides matching TRBD1. CDR3 size: 15 residues. The V gene's germline CDR1 is SEHNR and CDR2 FQNEAQ (reference sequence). V gave up 5 bases and J gave up 2 bases; unmatched junction bases: 7. The CDR3 is CASSQGQRTTDTQYF. Written as DNA, the CDR3 is TGTGCCAGCAGCCAGGGACAGAGAACCACAGATACGCAGTATTTT. The full variable domain, its missing parts supplied by reference TRBV7-9 and TRBJ2-3, is DTGVSQNPRHKITKRGQNVTFRCDPISEHNRLYWYRQTLGQGPEFLTYFQNEAQLEKSRLLSDRFSAERPKGSFSTLEIQRTEQGDSAMYLCASSQGQRTTDTQYFGPGTRLTVL.

The rearrangement links TRBV4-3 to TRBJ2-4, with D perhaps assigned TRBD1 or TRBD2 (5 bases each). Deletions cut 1 base from V and 0 bases from J, with 19 bases between. This CDR3 comprises 19 residues. Germline CDR1 and CDR2: LGHNA and YSLEER. The CDR3: CASSQGPGTDALAKNIQYF. In DNA, the CDR3 is TGCGCCAGCAGCCAAGGGCCCGGGACGGATGCCCTAGCCAAAAACATTCAGTACTTC.

In its sample, this clonotype was seen many times. CDR3: CASSLLAGVGETQYF. CDR3 sequence (DNA): TGTGCCAGCAGTTTACTAGCGGGGGTAGGGGAGACCCAGTACTTC. V and J are TRBV12-3 or TRBV12-4 and TRBJ2-5; 10 bases are shared with TRBD2. The CDR3 has 15 amino acids. The J segment lost 5 bases and the V segment lost 2 bases, leaving 5 bases of the junction unmatched.

This chain joins TRBV10-3 and TRBJ2-2; the D is unclear. Trimming left V 4 bases short and J 8 bases short, with 11 bases between. Germline values: CDR1 ENHRY, CDR2 SYGVKD. This CDR3 has 13 residues. CDR3 in amino acids: CAISASVSGELFF. CDR3 in DNA: TGTGCCATCAGTGCTTCGGTTTCGGGGGAGCTGTTTTTT.

The chain has TRBV12-3 or TRBV12-4 and TRBJ2-2, with 8 bases fitting TRBD1. This CDR3 has 15 residues. With V trimmed by 4 bases and J by 6 bases, 7 bases remained unmatched. The CDR3: CASSSDRVYPGELFF. DNA of the CDR3: TGTGCCAGCAGTTCGGACAGGGTATACCCCGGGGAGCTGTTTTTT.

This clonotype has just a few counts. The gene calls are TRBV24-1 and TRBJ2-5; D perhaps matches TRBD2 (6 bases). The germline CDR1 and CDR2 sequences are KGHDR and SFDVKD. V dropped 6 bases and J dropped 4 bases, with 14 bases sitting between them. The CDR3 spans 14 residues. The CDR3 sequence is CATSSGSVGETQYF. In DNA form, the CDR3 reads TGTGCCACCAGTTCCGGGAGTGTGGGAGAGACCCAGTACTTC.

This clonotype showed up just a few times. The chain joins TRBV4-1 to TRBJ1-1; weak D call: TRBD1 (5 bases). Trimming removed 2 bases at V and 6 bases at J, with 13 bases between. The CDR3 runs 14 residues. Germline values: CDR1 MGHRA, CDR2 YSYEKL. The CDR3 DNA sequence: TGCGCCAGCAGCCAAAGCAGGGATTGGGCTGAAGCTTTCTTT. It translates to CASSQSRDWAEAFF.

This chain uses TRBV20-1 with TRBJ2-2, with D possibly called TRBD1 or TRBD2 (5 bases each). The CDR3 totals 12 residues. Germline loops: CDR1 DFQATT, CDR2 SNEGSKA (reference sequence). CDR3 residues: CSLGDGTGELFF. The CDR3 region has the DNA TGCAGCCTCGGGGACGGGACCGGGGAGCTGTTTTTT.

The rearrangement joins TRBV3-1 to TRBJ1-3, with D unresolved. V dropped 7 bases and J dropped 8 bases, with 6 bases sitting between them. Germline CDR1 and CDR2: LGHDT and YNNKEL (reference sequence). There are 10 residues in the CDR3. The CDR3 sequence: CASKIDTIYF. The CDR3 DNA is TGTGCCAGCAAGATTGACACCATATATTTT. The full variable domain, completed using reference TRBV3-1 and TRBJ1-3, is DTAVSQTPKYLVTQMGNDKSIKCEQNLGHDTMYWYKQDSKKFLKIMFSYNNKELIINETVPNRFSPKSPDKAHLNLHINSLELGDSAVYFCASKIDTIYFGEGSWLTVV.

The chain links TRBV5-1 to TRBJ1-1; 7 bases map to TRBD1. Germline-derived CDR1 and CDR2 are SGHRS and YFSETQ. The J segment lost 4 bases and the V segment lost 0 bases, leaving 12 bases of the junction unmatched. The CDR3 totals 17 residues. CDR3 DNA: TGCGCCAGCAGCTTGGGTGGACAGGCCTCGAGGAGCACTGAAGCTTTCTTT. Its translation: CASSLGGQASRSTEAFF.

In its sample, this clonotype was seen many times. The chain links TRBV7-2 to TRBJ2-5; 8 positions agree with TRBD2. Germline CDR1 reads SGHTA; CDR2 reads FQGNSA. With 6 bases clipped from V and 2 bases from J, the junction kept 8 bases outside the gene matches. The length of the CDR3 is 15 residues. CDR3 nucleotide sequence: TGTGCCAGCAGTCGTATCGGGGGGGTGCAAGAGACCCAGTACTTC. This encodes CASSRIGGVQETQYF.